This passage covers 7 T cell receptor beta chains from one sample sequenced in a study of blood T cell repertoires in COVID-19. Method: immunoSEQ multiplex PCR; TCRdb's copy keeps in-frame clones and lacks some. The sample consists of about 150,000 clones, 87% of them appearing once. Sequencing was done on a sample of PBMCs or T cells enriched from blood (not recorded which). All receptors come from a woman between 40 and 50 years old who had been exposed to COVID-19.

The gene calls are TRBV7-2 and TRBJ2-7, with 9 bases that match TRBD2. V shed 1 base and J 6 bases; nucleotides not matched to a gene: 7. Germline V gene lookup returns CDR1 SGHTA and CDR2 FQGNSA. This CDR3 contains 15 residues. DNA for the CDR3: TGTGCCAGCAGCTTAGATGGCGGGAGGGTAGGCGAGCAGTACTTC. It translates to CASSLDGGRVGEQYF.

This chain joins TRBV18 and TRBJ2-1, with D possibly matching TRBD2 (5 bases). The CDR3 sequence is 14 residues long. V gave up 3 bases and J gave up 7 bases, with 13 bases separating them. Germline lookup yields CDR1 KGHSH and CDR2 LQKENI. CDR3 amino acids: CASSPRQEANEQFF. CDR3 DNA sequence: TGTGCCAGCTCACCCCGCCAGGAGGCAAATGAGCAGTTCTTC.

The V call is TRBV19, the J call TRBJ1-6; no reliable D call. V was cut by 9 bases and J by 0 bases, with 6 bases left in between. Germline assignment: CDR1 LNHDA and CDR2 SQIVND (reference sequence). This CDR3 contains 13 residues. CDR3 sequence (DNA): TGTGCCAGCGCGAGCTCCTATAATTCACCCCTCCACTTT. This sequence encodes CASASSYNSPLHF. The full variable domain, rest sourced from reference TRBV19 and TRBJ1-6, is DGGITQSPKYLFRKEGQNVTLSCEQNLNHDAMYWYRQDPGQGLRLIYYSQIVNDFQKGDIAEGYSVSREKKESFPLTVTSAQKNPTAFYLCASASSYNSPLHFGNGTRLTVT.

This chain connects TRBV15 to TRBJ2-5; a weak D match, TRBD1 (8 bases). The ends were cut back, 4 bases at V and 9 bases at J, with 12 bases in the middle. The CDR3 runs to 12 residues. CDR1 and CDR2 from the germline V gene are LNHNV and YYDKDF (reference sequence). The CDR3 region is CATSNRGGAQYF. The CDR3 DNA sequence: TGTGCCACCAGCAACAGGGGGGGGGCCCAGTACTTC.

CDR3 loop: CASRPQGAGGYTF. The CDR3 nucleotides are TGTGCCAGCAGGCCTCAGGGGGCGGGTGGCTACACCTTC. The rearrangement joins TRBV27 to TRBJ1-2; 8 bases fit TRBD1. Germline V gene lookup returns CDR1 MNHEY and CDR2 SMNVEV (reference sequence). The CDR3 extends over 13 amino acids. The ends lost 6 bases at V and 7 bases at J; junction bases unmatched: 7.

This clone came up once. Here the CDR3 reads CASSQVTTYGYTF. The CDR3 nucleotides read TGTGCCAGCAGCCAAGTTACAACCTATGGCTACACCTTC. The chain combines TRBV3-1 (or the pseudogene TRBV3-2) with TRBJ1-2; D unresolved. Trimming pared 1 base from V and 4 bases from J, leaving 7 bases between. CDR1 is LGHDT and CDR2 is YNNKEL in the germline V gene (reference sequence). This CDR3 spans 13 amino acids.

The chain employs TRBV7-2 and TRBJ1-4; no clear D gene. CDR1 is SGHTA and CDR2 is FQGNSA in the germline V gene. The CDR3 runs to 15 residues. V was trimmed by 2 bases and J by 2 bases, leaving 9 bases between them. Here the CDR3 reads CASSLKGRTNEKLFF. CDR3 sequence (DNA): TGTGCCAGCAGCTTAAAAGGGAGGACTAATGAAAAACTGTTTTTT.